This TCR beta chain was identified in a study of T-cell reconstitution after alpha-beta-depleted transplantation in children (TCRdb year 2016). As for the study more broadly: Using TCR repertoire profiling, the study followed T-cell immune reconstitution in a quantitative way in children after TCRalphabeta/CD19-depleted allogeneic hematopoietic cell transplantation. Overall study results and their limits: The high TCRbeta diversity at day 60 in some patients was ascribed to recipient T cells and intrathymic progenitors that had survived conditioning. Apparently early alphabetaT-cell count recovery about two months after transplant reportedly relied on only several hundred rapidly expanded clones derived from non-depleted graft cells. The frequencies of hyperexpanded clones fell over the following months, and after one year, T-cell counts and TCRbeta diversity were mostly attributed to newly produced T cells.

The method was PCR. The sample was run on an Illumina HiSeq 2500. To normalize quantification of the TCRbeta repertoire, the TCR libraries were built with molecular barcoding that relied on unique molecular identifiers. TCRdb applied fastp at Q25 and MiXCR to the public reads, then kept only in-frame beta chains. Duplicate CDR3 protein sequences are folded into a single record with the most common DNA and genes. The sample yields hundreds of thousands of distinct CDR3 sequences; roughly 8.2% were counted once. Of the sample, 9.1% falls within the top ten clones. This clonotype was detected ten times or more. Its antigen is still unknown. Qualities for individual bases were not recorded, and no much larger clone is one base off. In the paper's terms, the treatment or condition label means: allogeneic hematopoietic cell transplantation with graft depleted of TCRalphabeta T cells and CD19 B cells. The children who served as transplant recipients had been given grafts of TCRalphabeta/CD19-depleted allogeneic hematopoietic cells.

CDR1 and CDR2, looked up from the germline V gene (reference sequence), are DFQATT and SNEGSKA. Inclusive of the bounding cysteine and phenylalanine, the CDR3 is 17 residues long. Only CDR3 DNA remains: 51 bases, in frame from the first base. V lost 0 bases and J lost 2 bases; the stretch between them is 20 bases long. Here the sequenced sample was peripheral blood, taken 360 days after TCRalphabeta/CD19-depleted stem cell transplant. The sequence joins TRBV20-1 to TRBJ2-7; a tentative D match to TRBD2 spans 7 bases. The receptor was derived from a female patient aged 2 to 10 who had a stem cell transplant for Fanconi anemia, so the T cells may come from the graft donor. CDR3 protein: CSARDGGGAYGAYEQYF. The DNA sequence reads TGCAGTGCTAGAGATGGTGGGGGGGCCTACGGGGCCTACGAGCAGTACTTC.